This TCR beta chain was profiled in a study of control samples from healthy donors and cancer patients (dated by TCRdb to the early 2020s). The library was built by means of the immunoSEQ multiplex PCR assay. TCRdb holds this immuneACCESS table with in-frame rearrangements only. Some clones are missing; in checked studies, unresolved V genes explain under half, and the rest has no known cause. The sample table lists 130,000 to 150,000 clones, 85% to 95% of them with a count of one. The biggest ten clones account for 12% to 15% of the sample. From the cysteine up to the phenylalanine, the CDR3 has a length of 13 residues. Only the CDR3 DNA is retained, 39 bases long and in frame from the first base. Via the germline V gene, CDR1 is SGHDT and CDR2 YYEEEE. V loses 4 bases of germline sequence and J loses 4 bases, and the interval between the two ends is 12 bases. With respect to this clone: The antigen it binds to is not known. No much larger clone is present one base from it, and per-base qualities are unavailable.

The clonotype was recovered from a man aged 55 to 69 with colorectal cancer. Sequencing was carried out using PBMCs. Recombination linked TRBV5-6 to TRBJ2-7, with an unclear D gene assignment. The DNA reads TGTGCCAGCAGCGATACCCTAGAATACGAGCAGTACTTC. This translates into CASSDTLEYEQYF.